This is a list of T cell receptor beta chains from one sample in a study of shared clonotypes between healthy human individuals. Profiling relied on immunoSEQ multiplex PCR, and the TCRdb table lists in-frame clones only, not all of them. The sample includes 1 million to 1.2 million clones, approximately 77% of them seen just once. The sequencing sample was made of memory CD4+ T cells from PBMCs. The source is a man in his late teens or twenties in good health. Some clones in this sample may be carry-over from other donors' samples. Both conserved end residues are part of each CDR3. The D gene is left open where the match is weak.

>TRBV5-4|NA|TRBJ1-2
CASSLRVLGVSQYGYTF
>TRBV10-3|TRBD1|TRBJ2-7
CAIGGQGAAGRIIDEQYF
>TRBV28|NA|TRBJ2-6
CASGRYGANVLTF
>TRBV7-3|NA|TRBJ2-5
CASSLYPVPVGETQYF
>TRBV15|NA|TRBJ1-4
CATKDRPTNEKLFF
>TRBV7-8|NA|TRBJ2-5
CASSPDWAETQYF
>TRBV5-4|NA|TRBJ2-3
CASSLDPGLSTDTQYF
>TRBV9|TRBD2|TRBJ2-1
CASSAGLASHAYNEQFF
>TRBV5-1|NA|TRBJ1-1
CASSLPPDSPEAFF
>TRBV19|TRBD2|TRBJ2-1
CASSTRTSRNEQFF
>TRBV29-1|TRBD1|TRBJ1-2
CSVGQGDRNGYTF
>TRBV4-1|NA|TRBJ2-3
CATSGAAEDTQYF
>TRBV28|NA|TRBJ1-2
CASKLAGQSPGYTF
>TRBV5-8|NA|TRBJ1-2
CASSLGAGLYGYTF
>TRBV30|NA|TRBJ2-7
CAWSGPYEQYF
>TRBV7-2|TRBD2|TRBJ2-3
CATSAGRTTWGTQYF
>TRBV2|NA|TRBJ2-1
CASSEVGSEQFF
>TRBV5-6|NA|TRBJ2-3
CASSFGGESTDTQYF
>TRBV7-3|NA|TRBJ2-4
CASSPDLLQAKNIQYF
>TRBV2|NA|TRBJ1-5
CASSDESSNQPQHF
>TRBV10-3|NA|TRBJ2-7
CAISESVLGPTTDF
>TRBV28|NA|TRBJ1-4
CASSGVSTNEKLFF
>TRBV7-2|TRBD2|TRBJ2-5
CASSSSIAGGLETQYF
>TRBV10-3|NA|TRBJ2-1
CAISWLEQVNEQFF
>TRBV7-2|NA|TRBJ2-1
CASSSQVEIGNEQFF
>TRBV19|TRBD2|TRBJ2-3
CASSEGLAGGTDTQYF
>TRBV2|NA|TRBJ2-5
CASSAARDETQYF
>TRBV10-2|TRBD1|TRBJ1-3
CASRGQGSGNTIYF
>TRBV21-1|NA|TRBJ2-2
CASSPQRTGRGELFF
>TRBV28|NA|TRBJ2-7
CASNPRTFYYEQYF
>TRBV7-3|TRBD2|TRBJ2-3
CASSWGLAGAVDTQYF
>TRBV5-1|TRBD1|TRBJ1-1
CASSLAGQGGTEAFF
>TRBV6-5|NA|TRBJ2-7
CASSTNRLYSYEQYF
>TRBV7-2|NA|TRBJ2-7
CASSFPTPGADEQYF
>TRBV5-6|NA|TRBJ1-1
CASIPTPGRSPNTEAFF
>TRBV5-1|NA|TRBJ2-5
CASSLGGVETQYF
>TRBV7-2|TRBD1|TRBJ1-5
CASSRSGTDYQPQHF
>TRBV2|TRBD2|TRBJ2-5
CASSEIAGGWTQYF
>TRBV4-1|NA|TRBJ1-4
CASSPRGDTNEKLFF
>TRBV30|NA|TRBJ2-7
CASGSGPRSYF
>TRBV5-1|NA|TRBJ1-5
CASSSTRGGQPQHF
>TRBV19|TRBD1|TRBJ1-2
CASRDRGYYGYTF
>TRBV5-5|TRBD1|TRBJ2-7
CASSWGTVSYEQYF
>TRBV27|NA|TRBJ1-2
CASRGAGTARYGYTF
>TRBV10-2|TRBD1|TRBJ2-3
CASRRDSFSTDTQYF
>TRBV7-2|NA|TRBJ1-5
CASGEEGSNQPQHF
>TRBV18|NA|TRBJ2-2
CASSPSAVGTGELFF